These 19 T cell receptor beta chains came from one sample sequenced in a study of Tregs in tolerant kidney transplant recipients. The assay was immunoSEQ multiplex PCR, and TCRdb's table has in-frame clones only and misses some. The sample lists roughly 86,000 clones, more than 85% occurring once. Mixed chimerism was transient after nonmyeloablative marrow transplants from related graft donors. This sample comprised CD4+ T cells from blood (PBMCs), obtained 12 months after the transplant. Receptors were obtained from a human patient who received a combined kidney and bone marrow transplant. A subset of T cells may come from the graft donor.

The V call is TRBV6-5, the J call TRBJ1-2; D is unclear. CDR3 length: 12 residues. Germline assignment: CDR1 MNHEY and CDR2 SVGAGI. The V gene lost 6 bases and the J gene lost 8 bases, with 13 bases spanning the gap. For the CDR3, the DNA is TGTGCCAGCAGCCTGTCCTACGGGGGCTACACCTTC. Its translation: CASSLSYGGYTF.

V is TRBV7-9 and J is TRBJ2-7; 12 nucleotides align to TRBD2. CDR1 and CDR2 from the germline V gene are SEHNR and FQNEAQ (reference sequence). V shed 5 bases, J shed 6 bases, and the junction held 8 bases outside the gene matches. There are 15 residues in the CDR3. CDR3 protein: CASSPSGRGALEQYF. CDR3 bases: TGTGCCAGCAGCCCTAGCGGGAGGGGGGCGCTCGAGCAGTACTTC.

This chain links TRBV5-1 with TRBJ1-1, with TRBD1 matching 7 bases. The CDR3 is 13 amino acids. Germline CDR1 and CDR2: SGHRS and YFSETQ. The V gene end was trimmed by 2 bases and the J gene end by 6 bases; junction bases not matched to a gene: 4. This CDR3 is CASSFQGVSEAFF. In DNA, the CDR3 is TGCGCCAGCAGCTTTCAGGGGGTCTCTGAAGCTTTCTTT.

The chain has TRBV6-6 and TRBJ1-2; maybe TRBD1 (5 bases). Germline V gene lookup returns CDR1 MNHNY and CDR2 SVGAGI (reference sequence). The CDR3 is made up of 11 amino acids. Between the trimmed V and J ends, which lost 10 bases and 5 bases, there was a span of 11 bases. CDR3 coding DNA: TGTGCCACTCGTCAGGGTTATGGCTACACCTTC. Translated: CATRQGYGYTF.

The CDR3 bases are TGTGCCAGCAGCTTATTTAGCTCTGGAAACACCATATATTTT. It specifies CASSLFSSGNTIYF. This chain uses TRBV7-8 with TRBJ1-3; unclear D gene. The CDR3 runs 14 residues. Trimming shortened V by 2 bases and J by 0 bases, and 5 bases separated the two germline ends. From germline, CDR1 is SGHVS and CDR2 FQNEAQ.

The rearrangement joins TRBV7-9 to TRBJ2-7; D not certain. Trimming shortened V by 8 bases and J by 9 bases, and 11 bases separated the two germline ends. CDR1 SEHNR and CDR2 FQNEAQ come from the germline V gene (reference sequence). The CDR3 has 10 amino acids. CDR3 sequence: CASRVNGQYF. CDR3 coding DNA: TGTGCCAGCCGGGTAAACGGGCAGTACTTC.

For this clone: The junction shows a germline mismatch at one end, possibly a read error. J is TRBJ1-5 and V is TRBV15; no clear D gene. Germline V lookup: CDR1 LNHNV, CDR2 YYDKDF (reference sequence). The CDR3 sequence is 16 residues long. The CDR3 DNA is TGTGCCACCGGCAGAGGGTTTGGAGATAGCAATCAGCCCCAGCATTTT. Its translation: CATGRGFGDSNQPQHF.

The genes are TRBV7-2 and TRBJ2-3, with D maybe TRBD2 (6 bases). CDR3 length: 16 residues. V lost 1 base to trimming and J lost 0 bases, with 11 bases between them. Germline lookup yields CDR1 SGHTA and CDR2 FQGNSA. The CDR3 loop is CASSLVADSSTDTQYF. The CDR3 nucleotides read TGTGCCAGCAGCTTAGTAGCGGACTCTAGCACAGATACGCAGTATTTT.

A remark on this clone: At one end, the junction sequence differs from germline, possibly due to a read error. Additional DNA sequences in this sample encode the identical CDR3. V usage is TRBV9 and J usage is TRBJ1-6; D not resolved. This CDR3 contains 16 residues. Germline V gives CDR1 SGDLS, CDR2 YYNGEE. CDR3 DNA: TGTGCCAGCAGCGTCCGAGCTAGCTCCTATAATTCCCCCCTCCACTTT. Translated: CASSVRASSYNSPLHF.

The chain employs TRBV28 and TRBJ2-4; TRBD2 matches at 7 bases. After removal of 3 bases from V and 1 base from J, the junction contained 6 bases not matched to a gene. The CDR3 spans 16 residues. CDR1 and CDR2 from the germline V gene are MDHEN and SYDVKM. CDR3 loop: CASSFSGRGAKNIQYF. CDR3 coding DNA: TGTGCCAGCAGTTTCTCGGGGCGGGGGGCCAAAAACATTCAGTACTTC.

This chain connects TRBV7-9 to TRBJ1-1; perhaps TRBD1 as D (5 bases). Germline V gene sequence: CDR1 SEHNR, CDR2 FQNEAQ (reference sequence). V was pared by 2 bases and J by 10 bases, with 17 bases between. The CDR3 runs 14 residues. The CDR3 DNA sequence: TGTGCCAGCAGCTTAATAGAGGAGGGGATGAGAGCTTTCTTT. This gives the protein CASSLIEEGMRAFF.

The CDR3 DNA reads as TGTGCCAGCAGCCCCACAGGGGCTAACTATGGCTACACCTTC. It specifies CASSPTGANYGYTF. The V and J genes are TRBV7-2 and TRBJ1-2; 7 bases agree with TRBD1. V shed 5 bases, J shed 0 bases, and the junction held 3 bases outside the gene matches. CDR3 size: 14 residues. Germline CDR1 reads SGHTA; CDR2 reads FQGNSA.

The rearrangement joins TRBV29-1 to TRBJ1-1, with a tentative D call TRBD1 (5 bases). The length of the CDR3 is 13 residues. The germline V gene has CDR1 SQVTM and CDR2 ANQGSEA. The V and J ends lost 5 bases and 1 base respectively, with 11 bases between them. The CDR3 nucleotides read TGCAGCGTTTGCAGGGCTCGGAACACTGAAGCTTTCTTT. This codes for CSVCRARNTEAFF.

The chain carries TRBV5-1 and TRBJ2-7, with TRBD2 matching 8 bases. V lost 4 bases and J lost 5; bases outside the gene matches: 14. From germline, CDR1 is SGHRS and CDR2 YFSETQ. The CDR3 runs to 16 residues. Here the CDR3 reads CASSIGTASGQDEQYF. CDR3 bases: TGCGCCAGCAGCATCGGAACGGCTAGCGGGCAGGACGAGCAGTACTTC.

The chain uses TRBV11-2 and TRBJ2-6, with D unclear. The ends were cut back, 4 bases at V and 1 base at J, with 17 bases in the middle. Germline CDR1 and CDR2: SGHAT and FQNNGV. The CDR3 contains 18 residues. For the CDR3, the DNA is TGTGCCAGCAGCTCAATGAGGAATCGGCCTTCTGGGGCCAACGTCCTGACTTTC. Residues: CASSSMRNRPSGANVLTF.

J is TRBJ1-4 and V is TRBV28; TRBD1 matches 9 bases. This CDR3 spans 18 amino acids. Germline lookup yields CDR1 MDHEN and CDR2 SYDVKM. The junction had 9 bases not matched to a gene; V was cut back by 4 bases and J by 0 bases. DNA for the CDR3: TGTGCCAGCAGTTACCACCGGGACAGGGTCACAACTAATGAAAAACTGTTTTTT. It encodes CASSYHRDRVTTNEKLFF.

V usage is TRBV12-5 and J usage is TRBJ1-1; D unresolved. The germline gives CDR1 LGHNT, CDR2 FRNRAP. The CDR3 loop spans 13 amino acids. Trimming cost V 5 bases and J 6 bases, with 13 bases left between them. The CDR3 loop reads CASGPPSEAEAFF. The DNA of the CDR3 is TGTGCTAGTGGTCCACCTTCTGAGGCTGAAGCTTTCTTT.

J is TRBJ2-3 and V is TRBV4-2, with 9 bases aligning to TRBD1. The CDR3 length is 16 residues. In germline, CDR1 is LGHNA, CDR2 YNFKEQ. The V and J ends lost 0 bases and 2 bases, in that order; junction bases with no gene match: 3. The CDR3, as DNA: TGTGCCAGCAGCCAAGAGGACAGGGGATACACAGATACGCAGTATTTT. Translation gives CASSQEDRGYTDTQYF.

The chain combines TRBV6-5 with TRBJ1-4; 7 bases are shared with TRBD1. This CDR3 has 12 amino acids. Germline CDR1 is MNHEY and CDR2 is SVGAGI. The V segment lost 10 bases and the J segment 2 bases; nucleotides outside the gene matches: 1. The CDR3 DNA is TGTGCCACGACAGGGACTAATGAAAAACTGTTTTTT. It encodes CATTGTNEKLFF.